Listed below are T cell receptor beta chains from one sample, sequenced in a study of T cells after yellow fever vaccination. TCRdb reprocessed the 5' RACE reads with MiXCR, giving one entry per CDR3 protein. The table shows about 510,000 distinct CDR3 sequences, with less than 25% occurring only once. Sequencing used PBMCs, obtained roughly 23 days after the first yellow fever vaccination. The receptors were sampled from a man aged 18 to 30 who received the YFV17D yellow fever vaccine. Both conserved end residues are part of each CDR3. D genes are given only for firm matches. The listing skips clone size in some rows; elsewhere it reads once, few, many or a size class.

clone size	J gene	V gene	D gene	CDR3 protein	CDR3 DNA
NA	TRBJ2-3	TRBV12-3/TRBV12-4	TRBD2	CASSLLAGGPPDTQYF	TGTGCCAGCAGTTTACTAGCGGGGGGGCCCCCAGATACGCAGTATTTT
NA	TRBJ1-6	TRBV5-1	NA	CASAEGSTSPLHF	TGCGCCAGCGCCGAAGGATCTACGTCACCCCTCCACTTT
few	TRBJ1-5	TRBV25-1	NA	CASSEVGQPQHF	TGTGCCAGCAGTGAGGTAGGCCAGCCCCAGCATTTT
few	TRBJ1-2	TRBV7-2	TRBD1	CASSEGQQVYGYTF	TGTGCCAGCAGCGAGGGACAGCAGGTCTATGGCTACACCTTC
NA	TRBJ2-3	TRBV7-9	NA	CASHPGGTDTQYF	TGTGCCAGCCATCCGGGTGGCACAGATACGCAGTATTTT
few	TRBJ2-1	TRBV12-3/TRBV12-4	NA	CASSPDGNNEQFF	TGTGCCAGCAGCCCGGACGGGAACAATGAGCAGTTCTTC
NA	TRBJ2-7	TRBV10-3	NA	CAISPGPTPGEQYF	TGTGCCATCAGTCCGGGACCAACTCCGGGCGAGCAGTACTTC
NA	TRBJ2-3	TRBV7-3	NA	CASSLGPRTAVSTDTQYF	TGTGCCAGCAGCTTAGGTCCTCGGACAGCCGTAAGCACAGATACGCAGTATTTT
few	TRBJ1-2	TRBV29-1	TRBD1	CSVKDRAANYGYTF	TGCAGCGTGAAGGACAGGGCTGCTAACTATGGCTACACCTTC
NA	TRBJ2-1	TRBV11-2	TRBD1	CASSRQGAGFGYNEQFF	TGTGCCAGCAGCAGACAGGGGGCGGGGTTCGGCTACAATGAGCAGTTCTTC
NA	TRBJ1-1	TRBV11-1	NA	CASSRSTGGNTEAFF	TGTGCCAGCAGCCGCAGTACCGGTGGGAACACTGAAGCTTTCTTT
NA	TRBJ1-2	TRBV4-2	NA	CASSQPSSRPYGYTF	TGTGCCAGCAGCCAACCCTCTTCACGGCCATATGGCTACACCTTC
NA	TRBJ2-1	TRBV15	TRBD2	CATSPGGVRDEQFF	TGTGCCACCAGTCCTGGGGGGGTGAGGGATGAGCAGTTCTTC
NA	TRBJ1-1	TRBV7-9	NA	CASSDRPGTEAFF	TGTGCCAGCAGCGACCGGCCCGGGACAGAAGCTTTCTTT
few	TRBJ2-5	TRBV15	NA	CATSRDRLSLGETQYF	TGTGCCACCAGCAGAGATCGCCTTTCCCTGGGGGAGACCCAGTACTTC